A selection of T cell receptor beta chains follows, all from one sample in a study of blood T cell repertoires in COVID-19. The table came from immunoSEQ multiplex PCR; TCRdb's copy has only in-frame clones and leaves some out. The table has around 110,000 clones, around 80% seen once. Sequenced input: peripheral blood. The origin of the receptors is a woman in her seventies with acute or convalescent COVID-19. The CDR3 runs from the conserved cysteine through the conserved F or W. The D gene is left open where the match is weak. Some rows mark clone size as missing; the rest say once, few, many or name a class of expanded clone.

cdr3_length: 13
j_call: TRBJ1-2
v_call: TRBV27
clone_size: .
d_call: .
cdr3_nt: TGTGCCAGCAGTCAAACCGGGAACTATGGCTACACCTTC
cdr3_aa: CASSQTGNYGYTF

cdr3_length: 14
j_call: TRBJ2-1
v_call: TRBV28
clone_size: .
d_call: TRBD2
cdr3_nt: TGTGCCAGCAGTCCCTGGAGCGGGAGGAATGAGCAGTTCTTC
cdr3_aa: CASSPWSGRNEQFF

cdr3_length: 14
j_call: TRBJ2-3
v_call: TRBV6-5
clone_size: .
d_call: TRBD2
cdr3_nt: TGTGCCAGCTCCCTACTAGCGGGGGGAGATACGCAGTATTTT
cdr3_aa: CASSLLAGGDTQYF

cdr3_length: 16
j_call: TRBJ1-5
v_call: TRBV4-1
clone_size: .
d_call: .
cdr3_nt: TGCGCCAGCAGCCAAGAGTCAGGACAGCGCAATCAGCCCCAGCATTTT
cdr3_aa: CASSQESGQRNQPQHF

cdr3_length: 15
j_call: TRBJ2-7
v_call: TRBV5-4
clone_size: once
d_call: TRBD2
cdr3_nt: TGTGCCAGCAGTCCATGGGGACTAGGTTCCGGCGAGCAGTACTTC
cdr3_aa: CASSPWGLGSGEQYF

cdr3_length: 13
j_call: TRBJ1-5
v_call: TRBV29-1
clone_size: few
d_call: .
cdr3_nt: TGCAGCGTTGCCTGGGGGGGAAATCAGCCCCAGCATTTT
cdr3_aa: CSVAWGGNQPQHF

cdr3_length: 14
j_call: TRBJ2-1
v_call: TRBV5-1
clone_size: few
d_call: .
cdr3_nt: TGCGCCAGCAGCTTGGTGGATAGCAACGATGAGCAGTTCTTC
cdr3_aa: CASSLVDSNDEQFF

cdr3_length: 15
j_call: TRBJ1-4
v_call: TRBV19
clone_size: .
d_call: .
cdr3_nt: TGTGCCAGTAGTATCACGGGGGGCGCGGGTGAAAAACTGTTTTTT
cdr3_aa: CASSITGGAGEKLFF

cdr3_length: 16
j_call: TRBJ2-3
v_call: TRBV23-1
clone_size: .
d_call: TRBD1
cdr3_nt: TGCGCCAGCAGTCAATCGAAGGGGGCGAGCACAGATACGCAGTATTTT
cdr3_aa: CASSQSKGASTDTQYF

cdr3_length: 14
j_call: TRBJ2-3
v_call: TRBV5-1
clone_size: .
d_call: TRBD1
cdr3_nt: TGCGCCAGCAGCTCGGGACAGGGGGCCGATACGCAGTATTTT
cdr3_aa: CASSSGQGADTQYF

cdr3_length: 15
j_call: TRBJ2-1
v_call: TRBV9
clone_size: .
d_call: TRBD2
cdr3_nt: TGTGCCAGCAGCCCCCGACTAGCGGCCTACAATGAGCAGTTCTTC
cdr3_aa: CASSPRLAAYNEQFF

cdr3_length: 14
j_call: TRBJ2-2
v_call: TRBV4-2
clone_size: .
d_call: TRBD1
cdr3_nt: TGTGCCAGCAGCCACGGACAGGATAACGGGGAGCTGTTTTTT
cdr3_aa: CASSHGQDNGELFF

cdr3_length: 14
j_call: TRBJ2-3
v_call: TRBV18
clone_size: .
d_call: TRBD1
cdr3_nt: TGTGCCAGCTCACCACCGCAGGAAACAGGGGCGCAGTATTTT
cdr3_aa: CASSPPQETGAQYF

cdr3_length: 16
j_call: TRBJ2-7
v_call: TRBV7-8
clone_size: few
d_call: TRBD2
cdr3_nt: TGTGCCAGCAGCTCGACTACTAGCGGGGGCTTCTACGAGCAGTACTTC
cdr3_aa: CASSSTTSGGFYEQYF

cdr3_length: 14
j_call: TRBJ1-1
v_call: TRBV9
clone_size: .
d_call: .
cdr3_nt: TGTGCCAGCAGCGCCCAGGACACGAACACTGAAGCTTTCTTT
cdr3_aa: CASSAQDTNTEAFF

cdr3_length: 16
j_call: TRBJ2-3
v_call: TRBV5-5
clone_size: .
d_call: TRBD2
cdr3_nt: TGTGCCAGCAGCTCCTGGACTAGCGGAAACACAGATACGCAGTATTTT
cdr3_aa: CASSSWTSGNTDTQYF